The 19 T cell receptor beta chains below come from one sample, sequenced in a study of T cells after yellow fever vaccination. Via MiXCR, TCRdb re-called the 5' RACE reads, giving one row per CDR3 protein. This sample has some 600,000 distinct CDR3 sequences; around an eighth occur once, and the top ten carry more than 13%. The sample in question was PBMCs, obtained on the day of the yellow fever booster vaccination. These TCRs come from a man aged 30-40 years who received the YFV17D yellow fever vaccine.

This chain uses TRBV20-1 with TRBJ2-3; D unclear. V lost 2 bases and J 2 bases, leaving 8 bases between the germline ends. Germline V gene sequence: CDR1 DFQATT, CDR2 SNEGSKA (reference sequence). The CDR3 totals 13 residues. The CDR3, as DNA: TGCAGTGCTAGAACCCCATCCACAGATACGCAGTATTTT. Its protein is CSARTPSTDTQYF.

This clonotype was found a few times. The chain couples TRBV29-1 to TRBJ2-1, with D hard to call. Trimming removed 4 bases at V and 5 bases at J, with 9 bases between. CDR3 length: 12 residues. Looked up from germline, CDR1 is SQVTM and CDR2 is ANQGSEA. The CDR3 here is CSVGRSNNEQFF. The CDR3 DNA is TGCAGCGTTGGGCGCTCGAACAATGAGCAGTTCTTC.

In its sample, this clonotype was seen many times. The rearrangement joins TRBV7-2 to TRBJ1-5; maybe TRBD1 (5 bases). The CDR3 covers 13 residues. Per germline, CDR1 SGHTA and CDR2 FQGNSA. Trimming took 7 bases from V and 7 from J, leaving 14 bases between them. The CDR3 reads CASTSGVPQPQHF. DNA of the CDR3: TGTGCCAGCACCTCGGGGGTTCCGCAGCCCCAGCATTTT.

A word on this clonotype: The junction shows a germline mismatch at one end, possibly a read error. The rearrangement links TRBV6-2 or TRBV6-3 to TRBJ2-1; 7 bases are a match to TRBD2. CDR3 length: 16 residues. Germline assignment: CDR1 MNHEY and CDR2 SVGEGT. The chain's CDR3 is CPSRLLAPSLNNEQFF. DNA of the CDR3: TGTCCCAGCAGGCTACTAGCGCCCTCACTCAACAATGAGCAGTTCTTC.

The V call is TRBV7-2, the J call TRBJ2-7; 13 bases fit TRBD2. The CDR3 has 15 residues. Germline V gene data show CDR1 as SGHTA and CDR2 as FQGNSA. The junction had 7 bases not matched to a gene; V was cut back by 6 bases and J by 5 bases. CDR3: CASRPQGLAGDEQYF. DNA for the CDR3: TGTGCCAGCAGACCCCAAGGACTAGCGGGAGACGAGCAGTACTTC.

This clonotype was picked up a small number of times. CDR3 residues: CASSGGTVDSPLHF. CDR3 coding DNA: TGTGCCAGCAGCGGCGGGACAGTGGATTCACCCCTCCACTTT. This chain uses TRBV9 with TRBJ1-6; TRBD1 matches 7 bases. Germline lookup yields CDR1 SGDLS and CDR2 YYNGEE. V lost 3 bases and J lost 8; bases outside the gene matches: 5. CDR3 length equals 14 residues.

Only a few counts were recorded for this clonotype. Here the CDR3 reads CASSTWGGLGEQYF. DNA for the CDR3: TGTGCCAGCAGCACCTGGGGGGGGTTGGGCGAGCAGTACTTC. The genes are TRBV14 and TRBJ2-7; 7 nucleotides match TRBD2. This CDR3 spans 14 amino acids. With V trimmed by 5 bases and J by 6 bases, 10 bases remained unmatched. Germline V gene data show CDR1 as SGHDN and CDR2 as FVKESK. Full variable domain (outside the CDR3, taken from reference TRBV14 and TRBJ2-7): EAGVTQFPSHSVIEKGQTVTLRCDPISGHDNLYWYRRVMGKEIKFLLHFVKESKQDESGMPNNRFLAERTGGTYSTLKVQPAELEDSGVYFCASSTWGGLGEQYFGPGTRLTVT.

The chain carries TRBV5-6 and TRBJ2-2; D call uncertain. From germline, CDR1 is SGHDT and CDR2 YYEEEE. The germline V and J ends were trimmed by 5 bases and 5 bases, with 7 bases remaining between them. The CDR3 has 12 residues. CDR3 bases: TGTGCCAGCAGACAGTTTACCGGGGAGCTGTTTTTT. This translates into CASRQFTGELFF.

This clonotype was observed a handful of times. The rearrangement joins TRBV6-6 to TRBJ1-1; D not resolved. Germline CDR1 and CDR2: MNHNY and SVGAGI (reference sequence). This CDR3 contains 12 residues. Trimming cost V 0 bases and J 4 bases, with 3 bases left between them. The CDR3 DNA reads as TGTGCCAGCAGTTACTCACCCACTGAAGCTTTCTTT. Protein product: CASSYSPTEAFF.

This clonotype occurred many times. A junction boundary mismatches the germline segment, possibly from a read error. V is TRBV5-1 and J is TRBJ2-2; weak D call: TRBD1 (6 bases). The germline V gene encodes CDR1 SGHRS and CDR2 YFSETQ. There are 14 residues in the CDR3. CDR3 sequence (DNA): TGTGCCAGCAGTTTAGGGACAAACACCGGGGAGCTGTTTTTT. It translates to CASSLGTNTGELFF.

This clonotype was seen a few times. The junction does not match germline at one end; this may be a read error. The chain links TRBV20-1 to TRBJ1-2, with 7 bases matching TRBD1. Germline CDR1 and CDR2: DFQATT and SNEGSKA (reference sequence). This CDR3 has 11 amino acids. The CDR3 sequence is CSARQGDEANF. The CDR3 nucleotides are TGCAGTGCTAGACAGGGGGATGAAGCGAACTTC.

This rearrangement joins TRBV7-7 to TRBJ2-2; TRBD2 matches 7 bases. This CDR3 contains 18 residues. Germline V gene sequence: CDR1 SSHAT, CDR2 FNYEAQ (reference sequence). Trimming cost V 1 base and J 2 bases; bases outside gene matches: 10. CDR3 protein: CASSLGPGASGNTGELFF. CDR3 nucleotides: TGTGCCAGCAGCTTAGGGCCTGGGGCTAGCGGTAACACCGGGGAGCTGTTTTTT.

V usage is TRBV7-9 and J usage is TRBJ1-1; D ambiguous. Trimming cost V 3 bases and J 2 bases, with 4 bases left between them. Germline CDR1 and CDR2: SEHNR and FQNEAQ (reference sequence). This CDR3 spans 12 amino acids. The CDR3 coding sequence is TGTGCCAGCAGCTTTTCAAACACTGAAGCTTTCTTT. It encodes CASSFSNTEAFF.

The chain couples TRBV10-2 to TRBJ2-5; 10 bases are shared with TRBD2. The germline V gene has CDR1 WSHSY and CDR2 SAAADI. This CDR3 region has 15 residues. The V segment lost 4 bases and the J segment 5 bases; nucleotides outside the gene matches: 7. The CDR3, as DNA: TGCGCCAGCAGTGTCGTAGCGGGAGGTGCGGAGACCCAGTACTTC. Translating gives CASSVVAGGAETQYF.

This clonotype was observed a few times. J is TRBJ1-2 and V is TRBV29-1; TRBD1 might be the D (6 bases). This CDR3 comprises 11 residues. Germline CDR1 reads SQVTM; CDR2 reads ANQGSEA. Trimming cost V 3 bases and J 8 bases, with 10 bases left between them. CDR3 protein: CSVDWRGGYTF. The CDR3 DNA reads TGCAGCGTTGATTGGAGGGGGGGCTACACCTTC.

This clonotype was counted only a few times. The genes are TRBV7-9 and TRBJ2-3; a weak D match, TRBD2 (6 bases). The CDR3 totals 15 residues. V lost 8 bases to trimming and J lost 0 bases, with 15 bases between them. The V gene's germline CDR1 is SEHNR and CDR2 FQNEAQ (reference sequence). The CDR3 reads CASFQAGESTDTQYF. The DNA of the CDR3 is TGTGCCAGCTTCCAAGCGGGCGAAAGCACAGATACGCAGTATTTT.

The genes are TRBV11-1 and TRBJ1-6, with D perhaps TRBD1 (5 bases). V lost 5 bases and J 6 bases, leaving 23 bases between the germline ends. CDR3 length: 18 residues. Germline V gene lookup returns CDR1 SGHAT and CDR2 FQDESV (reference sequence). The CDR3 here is CASSLSVTADPLNSPLHF. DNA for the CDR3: TGTGCCAGCAGCCTAAGTGTGACAGCCGACCCTCTTAATTCACCCCTCCACTTT.

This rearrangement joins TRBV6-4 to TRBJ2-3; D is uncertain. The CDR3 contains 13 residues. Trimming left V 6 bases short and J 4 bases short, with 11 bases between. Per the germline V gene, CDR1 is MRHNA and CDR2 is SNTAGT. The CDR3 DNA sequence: TGTGCCAGCAGCCAGACTGGCCCAGATACGCAGTATTTT. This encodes CASSQTGPDTQYF.

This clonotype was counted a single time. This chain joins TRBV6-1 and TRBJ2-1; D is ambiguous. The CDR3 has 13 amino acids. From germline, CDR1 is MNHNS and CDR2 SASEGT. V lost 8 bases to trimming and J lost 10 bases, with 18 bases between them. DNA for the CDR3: TGTGCCAGCCTGGCTAACGGCCTAAAGGAGCAGTTCTTC. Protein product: CASLANGLKEQFF.